This record covers a single TCR beta chain. Its antigen specificity is not known. No base-level quality is on record; no much larger clone is a single base apart. TCR cDNA was made using 5'RACE template switching, a step that added a universal primer site and unique molecular identifiers. Priming for cDNA synthesis came from both the TCR alpha and TCR beta constant segments. Two PCR steps were used to amplify libraries, with sample barcodes and sequencing adapters being added in the second step. Libraries were sequenced on Illumina HiSeq 2500 (2x100 bp) or NovaSeq (2x150 bp). As for the authors' bioinformatics: Demultiplexing of reads and collapsing into UMI consensus sequences were performed with MIGEC, and V(D)J alignment was carried out with MiXCR. Vaccine-responding clonotypes were defined with edgeR using replicate PBMC samples, requiring FDR below 0.01 and a log2 fold change above 5 up to day 15. Each bulk clonotype received a CD4 or CD8 identity based on whether the sequenced CD4 or CD8 repertoire contained that clonotype at higher abundance. TCRdb reanalyzed the raw reads on its own, using fastp at Q25 for trimming and MiXCR for clone calling, and kept in-frame beta chains. Rows matching on CDR3 protein sequence are summarized as one entry with the most common DNA and genes. The V and J calls and clone size come from TCRdb's table, not from the authors' own analysis. In all, the sample holds about 400,000 distinct CDR3 sequences, and approximately 10% of those were seen once. Clones ranked in the top ten supply around 20% of the sample.

This specimen belongs to a study of T cells after yellow fever vaccination (dated by TCRdb to the late 2010s). Some background on the complete study: The SMART-Seq v4 Ultra Low Input RNA kit was used to prepare libraries from fractions with low cell numbers. To follow T-cell clones before and after primary and booster YFV17D yellow fever vaccination, bulk TCR alpha and beta repertoires were sequenced over time. The cohort comprised two healthy male donors, one aged 18 to 29 and one aged 30 to 39 years. Blood was drawn at multiple timepoints before and after primary and secondary immunization, with bulk PBMC replicates and cell subsets isolated.

General study outcomes and caveats: The secondary T-cell response was weaker than the primary response but faster, peaking on day 5 instead of day 15. Most clones expanded after primary vaccination were re-detected after the booster (almost 98% of CD4 and around 88% of CD8), suggesting broad memory maintenance. A small share of clonotypes was detected in both CD4 and CD8 compartments, with the overlap likely arising from convergent recombination. Computational filtering was needed because FACS-sorted repertoires could contain abundant contaminating clonotypes from the bulk population. Only two donors were included in the study, so the extent to which the findings can be generalized is limited.

Explained via the paper, the treatment or condition label denotes: live attenuated yellow fever vaccine strain. At each blood-draw timepoint, two biological replicates of bulk PBMCs were collected. A standard Ficoll-Paque protocol was used to isolate PBMCs from peripheral blood. TriZol was used to extract RNA from bulk PBMCs, from CD4 and CD8 fractions, and from dextramer-positive and dextramer-negative fractions. From a lookup of the germline V gene, CDR1 and CDR2 are SQVTM and ANQGSEA. Including the terminal cysteine and phenylalanine, the CDR3 comprises 11 residues. The retained sequence is limited to the CDR3, 33 bases, with the frame set at the first base. Deletion took 3 bases off V and 4 bases off J, with a span of 6 bases between the germline ends.

This TCR was recovered from a man aged 18 to 30 who received the YFV17D yellow fever vaccine. Recombination linked TRBV29-1 to TRBJ1-2, and the D gene may be TRBD1, 6 bases matching. This specimen was PBMCs, taken on the day of the first yellow fever vaccination. The CDR3 sequence is CSVDRGYGYTF. DNA sequence: TGCAGCGTTGACAGGGGCTATGGCTACACCTTC.